This TCR beta chain was documented in a study of cytotoxic CD8 clonotypes in ibrutinib-treated CLL. Study at large: There were about a dozen relapsed/refractory patients and around 15 treatment-naive patients, and around 17 were IGHV unmutated.

In germline, CDR1 is SGHNT, CDR2 YENEEA. CDR3 size: 16 residues. V was pared by 1 base and J by 4 bases, with 14 bases between. A remark on this clone: The antigen is undetermined.

Study results and caveats: Rare overall, public clonotypes shrank or held steady under therapy. Sampling time points were not equivalent between sustained-remission and progressing patients.

Profiling relied on immunoSEQ multiplex PCR, and the TCRdb table lists in-frame clones only, not all of them. The data contain some 140,000 clones, 91% of them singletons. The sample here was PBMCs, taken after 12 months of ibrutinib treatment. The TCR was taken from a human donor with chronic lymphocytic leukemia. This chain links TRBV11-3 with TRBJ2-1; D unclear. CDR3 sequence reads: CASSLARPRVYNEQFF. In DNA form, the CDR3 reads TGTGCCAGCAGCTTAGCCCGCCCCCGAGTATACAATGAGCAGTTCTTC.